This section outlines one T cell receptor (beta chain) sequence together with its context. The TCR beta library used iRepertoire HTBI primers with Arm-PCR amplification of CDR3. TCRdb redid the calling of the multiplex PCR reads with MiXCR, one entry per CDR3 protein. The data hold 350,000 to 550,000 distinct CDR3 sequences, with around 13% observed a single time. This record belongs to a study of regulatory T cells in long-lasting Graves disease. Time point: newly diagnosed GD, antithyroid drugs for less than 3 months. The TCR library was made from RNA extracted from PBMCs. Trimming took 0 bases from V and 9 from J, leaving 12 bases between them. The CDR3 extends over 14 amino acids. Germline V gene lookup returns CDR1 MGHRA and CDR2 YSYEKL. These same records also appear under a second study, on T cells in Graves' hyperthyroidism and ophthalmopathy. That work contributes: HTBI primers were employed in a first-round RT-PCR of the TCR CDR3. Stable hyperthyroidism and ophthalmopathy were separated using 13 V-J signatures.

The rearrangement links TRBV4-1 to TRBJ2-1; D gene unclear. The sequencing here drew on peripheral blood mononuclear cells (PBMCs), taken at new diagnosis, from a patient treated with antithyroid drugs. This clonotype originated in a woman between 45 and 65 years old with Graves disease. The CDR3 sequence: CASSQDFAPGEQFF. The DNA of the CDR3 is TGCGCCAGCAGCCAAGATTTTGCACCCGGTGAGCAGTTCTTC.